Each of the 21 T cell receptor beta chains below was sequenced from the same sample in a study of long-term antiretroviral therapy in people with HIV. The run of the v3.0 immunoSEQ assay was at survey level. Libraries were prepared by immunoSEQ multiplex PCR; TCRdb keeps only in-frame clonotypes and omits some of them. There are about 21,000 clones in the sample; less than 90% occur only once, and nearly 3.5% lies in the top ten. This material consisted of unsorted PBMCs, taken 1.9 years after starting antiretroviral therapy. These TCRs come from a woman in her forties or fifties with HIV.

This chain links TRBV9 with TRBJ2-5, with D possibly TRBD1 on 5 matching bases. V dropped 3 bases and J dropped 2 bases, with 11 bases sitting between them. The CDR3 loop spans 14 amino acids. Germline CDR1 is SGDLS and CDR2 is YYNGEE. Here the CDR3 DNA reads TGTGCCAGCAGCGCCAACAGGTTTCAAGAGACCCAGTACTTC. Protein sequence: CASSANRFQETQYF.

The chain uses TRBV27 and TRBJ1-5; D unresolved. Germline CDR1 is MNHEY and CDR2 is SMNVEV (reference sequence). V lost 2 bases, J lost 6 bases, and 11 bases lay in between. This CDR3 region has 14 residues. For the CDR3, the DNA is TGTGCCAGCAGTTTACGAAGCGGGCGTCAGCCCCAGCATTTT. The encoded protein is CASSLRSGRQPQHF.

The chain uses TRBV4-2 and TRBJ2-1; 9 bases fit TRBD2. The CDR3 length is 18 residues. The germline V gene has CDR1 LGHNA and CDR2 YNFKEQ. With V trimmed by 0 bases and J by 7 bases, 13 bases remained unmatched. This CDR3 is CASSQDSLAGGLYNEQFF. Here the CDR3 DNA reads TGTGCCAGCAGCCAAGATTCGTTGGCGGGGGGGTTGTATAATGAGCAGTTCTTC.

The J gene is TRBJ2-1, the V gene TRBV2; D not certain. The V end lost 1 base, the J end lost 6 bases, and 16 bases lay between the germline ends. The CDR3 consists of 16 residues. CDR1 and CDR2 from the germline V gene are SNHLY and FYNNEI. CDR3 region: CASSEETPPTGNEQFF. As DNA, the CDR3 is TGTGCCAGCAGTGAAGAGACTCCTCCAACGGGCAATGAGCAGTTCTTC.

The rearrangement joins TRBV5-1 to TRBJ1-5; 12 positions agree with TRBD1. CDR3 size: 15 residues. Germline-derived CDR1 and CDR2 are SGHRS and YFSETQ. V gave up 4 bases and J gave up 6 bases; unmatched junction bases: 5. In DNA form, the CDR3 reads TGCGCCAGCAGCCCCGGGACAGGGGGCGGTCAGCCCCAGCATTTT. Translating it yields CASSPGTGGGQPQHF.

V usage is TRBV4-2 and J usage is TRBJ2-7; the match to TRBD2 covers 8 bases. Germline V gene data show CDR1 as LGHNA and CDR2 as YNFKEQ. The CDR3 is 16 residues long. The ends lost 1 base at V and 1 base at J; junction bases unmatched: 6. CDR3 amino acids: CASSQGAGERSYEQYF. The CDR3 coding sequence is TGTGCCAGCAGCCAAGGAGCGGGGGAGAGGTCCTACGAGCAGTACTTC.

The CDR3 DNA reads TGTGCCAGCAGCTTAACCGGGAACACCGGGGAGCTGTTTTTT. Translating it yields CASSLTGNTGELFF. The rearrangement joins TRBV11-2 to TRBJ2-2; D not certain. Per the germline V gene, CDR1 is SGHAT and CDR2 is FQNNGV. Trimming stripped 2 bases from V and 1 base from J, with 5 bases between. The CDR3 runs to 14 residues.

V is TRBV28 and J is TRBJ2-1, with a weak D call TRBD1 (6 bases). The CDR3 contains 15 residues. The V and J ends lost 4 bases and 7 bases respectively, with 17 bases between them. Germline V gene data show CDR1 as MDHEN and CDR2 as SYDVKM. The CDR3 here is CASSYPPRGGNEQFF. For the CDR3, the DNA is TGTGCCAGCAGTTACCCACCCAGGGGTGGGAATGAGCAGTTCTTC.

The chain has TRBV30 and TRBJ1-1; D is ambiguous. Germline CDR1 is GTSNPN and CDR2 is SVGIG (reference sequence). The length of the CDR3 is 12 residues. Trimming left V 7 bases short and J 7 bases short, with 16 bases between. For the CDR3, the DNA is TGTGCCTCCCTAAGAGGGCGGGTTGAAGCTTTCTTT. Protein: CASLRGRVEAFF. The full variable domain, in which reference TRBV30 and TRBJ1-1 provide the parts outside the CDR3, is SQTIHQWPATLVQPVGSPLSLECTVEGTSNPNLYWYRQAAGRGLQLLFYSVGIGQISSEVPQNLSASRPQDRQFILSSKKLLLSDSGFYLCASLRGRVEAFFGQGTRLTVV.

The chain couples TRBV19 to TRBJ1-5, with 7 bases aligning to TRBD1. This CDR3 comprises 14 residues. J lost 11 bases, V lost 3 bases, and 10 bases had no gene match. Germline V gives CDR1 LNHDA, CDR2 SQIVND (reference sequence). The CDR3 DNA reads TGTGCCAGTAGTATCCAGGGGGAAGGAAAGGCCCAGCATTTT. It translates to CASSIQGEGKAQHF.

The chain is built from TRBV28 and TRBJ1-2; 7 bases agree with TRBD1. The CDR3 spans 13 residues. The V and J ends lost 5 bases and 5 bases, in that order; junction bases with no gene match: 5. Germline V lookup: CDR1 MDHEN, CDR2 SYDVKM. CDR3 DNA sequence: TGTGCCAGCAGTCCCGACAGGGCTTATGGCTACACCTTC. This encodes CASSPDRAYGYTF.

The chain uses TRBV4-3 and TRBJ1-4; D ambiguous. Germline V gene data show CDR1 as LGHNA and CDR2 as YSLEER. Trimming cost V 1 base and J 5 bases, with 5 bases left between them. This CDR3 has 13 residues. CDR3 sequence (DNA): TGCGCCAGCAGCCAAGGAAAGAATGAAAAACTGTTTTTT. As protein: CASSQGKNEKLFF.

The V and J genes are TRBV6-5 and TRBJ2-7, with 8 positions matching TRBD1. The germline V gene encodes CDR1 MNHEY and CDR2 SVGAGI. V was pared by 2 bases and J by 2 bases, with 5 bases of the junction left unmatched. The CDR3 contains 15 residues. The chain's CDR3 is CASSYGLTGAYEQYF. In DNA form, the CDR3 reads TGTGCCAGCAGTTACGGTCTGACAGGGGCCTACGAGCAGTACTTC.

This clone was counted between two and nine times. The chain employs TRBV5-4 and TRBJ1-2; 8 nucleotides align to TRBD1. Germline V gives CDR1 SGHNT, CDR2 YYREEE (reference sequence). The CDR3 has 15 residues. The V and J ends lost 4 bases and 2 bases, in that order; junction bases with no gene match: 7. The CDR3 is CASSARTGNNYGYTF. CDR3 nucleotide sequence: TGTGCCAGCAGCGCTCGGACAGGGAACAACTATGGCTACACCTTC.

The chain links TRBV5-4 to TRBJ1-3; 7 bases match TRBD1. CDR3 length: 15 amino acids. The ends lost 5 bases at V and 2 bases at J; junction bases unmatched: 7. CDR1 is SGHNT and CDR2 is YYREEE in the germline V gene (reference sequence). CDR3 loop: CASSSTGAPGNTIYF. In nucleotides, the CDR3 is TGTGCCAGCAGTTCTACAGGGGCACCTGGAAACACCATATATTTT.

V gene TRBV10-3 combines with J gene TRBJ2-1; TRBD1 aligns across 7 bases. This CDR3 is 14 amino acids long. V shed 6 bases and J 8 bases; nucleotides not matched to a gene: 10. Germline loops: CDR1 ENHRY, CDR2 SYGVKD. The DNA of the CDR3 is TGTGCCATCAGCCGGACAGGCTCTAGGGATGAGCAGTTCTTC. Encoded protein: CAISRTGSRDEQFF.

This clone has just a few counts. One junction end does not reproduce the germline sequence, and a read error may be involved. The chain has TRBV11-2 and TRBJ1-2; tentatively, D is TRBD1 (5 bases). The germline gives CDR1 SGHAT, CDR2 FQNNGV. The CDR3 totals 11 residues. The CDR3 is CASSHGQGPLF. CDR3 DNA sequence: TGTGCCAGCAGCCACGGGCAGGGACCACTCTTC.

The rearrangement joins TRBV6-1 to TRBJ2-7; perhaps TRBD1 as D (6 bases). Germline V gene sequence: CDR1 MNHNS, CDR2 SASEGT. Trimming left V 6 bases short and J 6 bases short, with 21 bases between. This CDR3 is built from 15 residues. CDR3 bases: TGTGCCAGCAGGGAACCGGGACACCTCTTCGGCGAGCAGTACTTC. It yields the protein CASREPGHLFGEQYF.

The gene calls are TRBV15 and TRBJ2-3, with 9 bases identical to TRBD2. The V gene end was trimmed by 0 bases and the J gene end by 2 bases; junction bases not matched to a gene: 6. There are 17 residues in the CDR3. Looked up from germline, CDR1 is LNHNV and CDR2 is YYDKDF (reference sequence). The CDR3 DNA follows: TGTGCCACCAGCAGAGATTTACGACTAGCGGACACAGATACGCAGTATTTT. As protein: CATSRDLRLADTDTQYF.

The chain uses TRBV6-6 and TRBJ2-7; no clear D gene. Between the trimmed V and J ends, which lost 5 bases and 2 bases, there was a span of 10 bases. The CDR3 has 13 amino acids. The germline gives CDR1 MNHNY, CDR2 SVGAGI (reference sequence). The CDR3 reads CASSTPLPYEQYF. DNA of the CDR3: TGTGCCAGCAGTACCCCTCTCCCCTACGAGCAGTACTTC.

This clone was picked up a small number of times. The chain links TRBV9 to TRBJ2-3; D possibly corresponds to TRBD1 (6 bases). The CDR3 sequence is 15 residues long. Germline CDR1 and CDR2: SGDLS and YYNGEE. Trimming cost V 0 bases and J 6 bases, with 14 bases left between them. CDR3 in DNA: TGTGCCAGCAGCGTAGCCCTCAGGGGAGCGGATACGCAGTATTTT. It encodes CASSVALRGADTQYF.